What follows are 31 T cell receptor beta chains derived from one specimen sequenced in a study of PD-L1 blockade in urothelial cancer. Data came from immunoSEQ multiplex PCR; TCRdb stores just in-frame clones and leaves some out. The sample contains tens of thousands of clones, around 90% of which appear only once. Time point denoted: pretreatment peripheral blood. Sequencing used PBMCs, obtained around atezolizumab (anti-PD-L1) treatment. The receptor set was obtained from a man aged 55 to 70 with urothelial cancer.

The chain recombines TRBV7-2 with TRBJ2-5; TRBD2 matches 8 bases. The J call may be faulty, since TRBJ2-7 better matches the DNA end. This CDR3 has 15 residues. CDR1 and CDR2 from the germline V gene are SGHTA and FQGNSA. The DNA of the CDR3 is TGTGCCAGCAGCTCGTATAGCGGGGAGGGCTACGAGCAGTACTTC. Protein: CASSSYSGEGYEQYF.

The J gene is TRBJ2-7, the V gene TRBV7-6, with D uncertain. The CDR3 totals 14 residues. CDR1 and CDR2 from the germline V gene are SGHVS and FNYEAQ. Deletions cut 5 bases from V and 2 bases from J, with 13 bases between. The CDR3 reads CASSLTLGPYEQYF. The CDR3 nucleotides read TGTGCCAGCAGCCTGACGCTTGGGCCCTACGAGCAGTACTTC.

The CDR3 DNA reads as TGTGCCAGCAGACCGGGACACCAAAGCTCCTACGAGCAGTACTTC. Translating gives CASRPGHQSSYEQYF. The chain is built from TRBV6-1 and TRBJ2-7; a possible D gene is TRBD1 (6 bases). V gave up 6 bases and J gave up 0 bases, with 15 bases separating them. Germline V gene lookup returns CDR1 MNHNS and CDR2 SASEGT. The CDR3 is made up of 15 amino acids.

The chain employs TRBV4-3 and TRBJ2-6; 12 bases fit TRBD2. Germline CDR1 LGHNA, CDR2 YSLEER. This CDR3 comprises 20 residues. J was trimmed by 0 bases and V by 0 bases; bases with no gene match: 6. The CDR3: CASSQDTSGGWSSGANVLTF. The DNA for the CDR3 is TGCGCCAGCAGCCAAGACACTAGCGGGGGGTGGAGCTCTGGGGCCAACGTCCTGACTTTC.

The J gene is TRBJ1-1, the V gene TRBV5-3; no clear D. TRBV5-3 is reported as an ORF; its role is uncertain. Trimming pared 1 base from V and 0 bases from J, leaving 13 bases between. The CDR3 spans 16 residues. The CDR3 here is CARSLTSWPMNTEAFF. DNA of the CDR3: TGTGCCAGAAGCTTGACGTCCTGGCCAATGAACACTGAAGCTTTCTTT.

This clone was detected only once. The V call is TRBV4-2, the J call TRBJ2-7; tentative D call: TRBD1 (5 bases). CDR3 length equals 14 residues. The germline V and J ends were trimmed by 1 base and 2 bases, with 9 bases remaining between them. Germline CDR1 LGHNA, CDR2 YNFKEQ. The CDR3 nucleotides read TGTGCCAGCAGCCAAGGCAGCAGGGCCTACGAGCAGTACTTC. It translates to CASSQGSRAYEQYF.

The chain joins TRBV4-1 to TRBJ2-7, with TRBD1 matching 7 bases. The CDR3 has 14 residues. Germline CDR1 MGHRA, CDR2 YSYEKL. J gave up 6 bases and V 1 base, and 6 bases lay outside the gene matches. This chain's CDR3 is CASSQGAHRGEQYF. For the CDR3, the DNA is TGCGCCAGCAGCCAAGGGGCCCACAGGGGCGAGCAGTACTTC.

The rearrangement uses TRBV9 and TRBJ2-3, with TRBD2 matching over 11 bases. Trimming at V came to 2 bases and at J to 6 bases, leaving 8 bases not matched to a gene. Germline CDR1 and CDR2: SGDLS and YYNGEE. The CDR3 extends over 16 amino acids. The CDR3 nucleotides are TGTGCCAGCAGCGTCATGACTAGCGGGGCTGAGGATACGCAGTATTTT. Its protein is CASSVMTSGAEDTQYF.

The rearrangement uses TRBV6-6 and TRBJ2-5; D uncertain. CDR1 is MNHNY and CDR2 is SVGAGI in the germline V gene (reference sequence). V was cut by 6 bases and J by 2 bases, with 13 bases left in between. This CDR3 comprises 14 residues. CDR3 sequence reads: CASSSDWRQETQYF. The CDR3 region has the DNA TGTGCCAGCAGCTCAGACTGGCGTCAAGAGACCCAGTACTTC.

The chain carries TRBV4-1 and TRBJ2-1; 13 bases agree with TRBD2. Germline values: CDR1 MGHRA, CDR2 YSYEKL. V lost 5 bases, J lost 1 base, and 8 bases stayed unmatched. This CDR3 contains 18 residues. In nucleotides, the CDR3 is TGCGCCAGCAGCGATCAAGGACTAGCGGGAGAGTCCTACAATGAGCAGTTCTTC. Its protein product is CASSDQGLAGESYNEQFF.

This chain joins TRBV5-5 and TRBJ1-6, with 7 bases identical to TRBD1. Trimming at V came to 5 bases and at J to 2 bases, leaving 7 bases not matched to a gene. Germline values: CDR1 SGHKS, CDR2 YYEKEE (reference sequence). The CDR3 covers 16 residues. CDR3 sequence (DNA): TGTGCCAGCAGTCGACAGGGAAGTACCTATAATTCACCCCTCCACTTT. It encodes CASSRQGSTYNSPLHF.

The chain joins TRBV2 to TRBJ1-4; TRBD1 matches 7 bases. The V gene's germline CDR1 is SNHLY and CDR2 FYNNEI. CDR3 length: 15 amino acids. J gave up 8 bases and V 5 bases, and 11 bases lay outside the gene matches. The CDR3 protein is CASSPDRPVVEKLFF. For the CDR3, the DNA is TGTGCCAGCAGTCCGGACAGGCCAGTCGTCGAAAAACTGTTTTTT.

The CDR3 bases are TGTGCCAGCACTAACGTGCGGGGTAGCTACGAGCAGTACTTC. Amino acid sequence: CASTNVRGSYEQYF. The V and J genes are TRBV6-6 and TRBJ2-7; the D gene is possibly TRBD2 (6 bases). Trimming stripped 7 bases from V and 3 bases from J, with 16 bases between. CDR1 and CDR2 (germline): MNHNY, SVGAGI (reference sequence). This CDR3 has 14 amino acids.

The chain employs TRBV6-4 and TRBJ2-1; the D gene is possibly TRBD1 (5 bases). Between the trimmed V and J ends, which lost 3 bases and 7 bases, there was a span of 16 bases. The germline CDR1 and CDR2 sequences are MRHNA and SNTAGT. CDR3 size: 15 residues. This chain's CDR3 is CASSDYGQGGNEQFF. The CDR3 DNA reads as TGTGCCAGCAGTGATTATGGTCAGGGTGGGAATGAGCAGTTCTTC.

This chain links TRBV4-1 with TRBJ1-2; the D gene is possibly TRBD1 (5 bases). V was clipped by 0 bases and J by 8 bases, with 16 bases between them. From germline, CDR1 is MGHRA and CDR2 YSYEKL. The CDR3 totals 15 residues. The chain's CDR3 is CASSQDGAGRVGYTF. CDR3 coding DNA: TGCGCCAGCAGCCAAGATGGGGCAGGTCGGGTGGGCTACACCTTC.

The rearrangement uses TRBV4-3 and TRBJ2-3, with 9 nucleotides matching TRBD2. This CDR3 has 13 amino acids. The V and J ends lost 0 bases and 10 bases, in that order; junction bases with no gene match: 2. In germline, CDR1 is LGHNA, CDR2 YSLEER. CDR3 sequence: CASSQDWTSAQYF. CDR3 in DNA: TGCGCCAGCAGCCAAGATTGGACTAGCGCGCAGTATTTT.

This clone occurred once. This chain connects TRBV30 to TRBJ2-2; 10 bases match TRBD1. CDR1 GTSNPN and CDR2 SVGIG come from the germline V gene (reference sequence). This CDR3 spans 15 amino acids. J gave up 3 bases and V 4 bases, and 5 bases lay outside the gene matches. The CDR3 spells CAWTTGTGDTGELFF. In nucleotides, the CDR3 is TGTGCCTGGACCACCGGGACAGGGGACACCGGGGAGCTGTTTTTT.

This chain links TRBV7-2 with TRBJ2-2; 7 bases line up with TRBD1. After removal of 3 bases from V and 1 base from J, the junction contained 2 bases not matched to a gene. Germline CDR1 reads SGHTA; CDR2 reads FQGNSA. The length of the CDR3 is 15 residues. The CDR3 is CASSFNRGNTGELFF. DNA for the CDR3: TGTGCCAGCAGCTTTAACAGGGGGAACACCGGGGAGCTGTTTTTT.

Notes on this clone: The junction departs from the called germline gene at one end, perhaps through a read error. The chain uses TRBV7-7 and TRBJ2-2, with D possibly TRBD1 on 6 matching bases. Germline V CDR1 and CDR2: SSHAT, FNYEAQ (reference sequence). The CDR3 is 13 amino acids. Here the CDR3 DNA reads TGTGCTAGCAGCGCCACAGGGACCGGGGAGCTGTTTTTT. Encoded protein: CASSATGTGELFF.

V usage is TRBV5-1 and J usage is TRBJ2-1; 14 positions agree with TRBD2. Germline V CDR1 and CDR2: SGHRS, YFSETQ. Trimming removed 4 bases from V and 8 bases from J; junction bases left unmatched: 5. The CDR3 consists of 15 residues. In DNA form, the CDR3 reads TGCGCCAGCAGCCTGGGGACTAGCGGGGGTCATGAGCAGTTCTTC. Amino acids: CASSLGTSGGHEQFF. The variable domain in full, with the rest retrieved from reference TRBV5-1 and TRBJ2-1, is KAGVTQTPRYLIKTRGQQVTLSCSPISGHRSVSWYQQTPGQGLQFLFEYFSETQRNKGNFPGRFSGRQFSNSRSEMNVSTLELGDSALYLCASSLGTSGGHEQFFGPGTRLTVL.

This chain links TRBV6-5 with TRBJ1-2; D is perhaps TRBD1 (6 bases). There are 13 residues in the CDR3. Germline-derived CDR1 and CDR2 are MNHEY and SVGAGI. V was pared by 5 bases and J by 3 bases, with 10 bases between. In nucleotides, the CDR3 is TGTGCCAGCAGTCCTGGGGGCGACTATGGCTACACCTTC. The encoded protein is CASSPGGDYGYTF.

The chain links TRBV6-6 to TRBJ2-3; the D is unclear. The CDR3 extends over 13 amino acids. The germline gives CDR1 MNHNY, CDR2 SVGAGI (reference sequence). V was cut by 4 bases and J by 2 bases, with 7 bases left in between. The CDR3 bases are TGTGCCAGCAGTTCCCTACCCACAGATACGCAGTATTTT. Protein: CASSSLPTDTQYF.

This chain links TRBV10-3 with TRBJ2-5; D may be TRBD1 (5 bases). Germline CDR1 and CDR2: ENHRY and SYGVKD. This CDR3 is 13 amino acids long. V lost 3 bases, J lost 5 bases, and 10 bases lay in between. In nucleotides, the CDR3 is TGTGCCATCAGTGATTCAGGGTACGAGACCCAGTACTTC. It encodes CAISDSGYETQYF.

J is TRBJ1-4 and V is TRBV7-2; D is undetermined. The V gene's germline CDR1 is SGHTA and CDR2 FQGNSA. CDR3 length: 15 residues. Trimming stripped 2 bases from V and 5 bases from J, with 12 bases between. The CDR3 sequence: CASSLSGGPNEKLFF. The CDR3 DNA sequence: TGTGCCAGCAGCTTATCCGGAGGTCCGAATGAAAAACTGTTTTTT.

The chain joins TRBV9 to TRBJ2-3; D is possibly TRBD1 (5 bases). In germline, CDR1 is SGDLS, CDR2 YYNGEE. The CDR3 is made up of 16 amino acids. With 3 bases removed from V and 1 base from J, the gap between germline ends came to 15 bases. The CDR3 coding sequence is TGTGCCAGCAGCGGCCTCGCTCAGGGTGGCACAGATACGCAGTATTTT. Translation gives CASSGLAQGGTDTQYF.

This rearrangement joins TRBV10-3 to TRBJ2-6; no firm D call. The V gene lost 5 bases and the J gene lost 0 bases, with 8 bases spanning the gap. In germline, CDR1 is ENHRY, CDR2 SYGVKD. The CDR3 runs 15 residues. CDR3 bases: TGTGCCATCAGTAGAGGAGACTCTGGGGCCAACGTCCTGACTTTC. It yields the protein CAISRGDSGANVLTF.

With regard to this clone: A junction end diverges from the germline sequence, so it may reflect a read error. The V gene is TRBV7-6, the J gene TRBJ2-4; D may match TRBD1 or TRBD2 (5 bases each). Germline loops: CDR1 SGHVS, CDR2 FNYEAQ. The CDR3 extends over 14 amino acids. The CDR3 region is CARREHQGGNIQYF. The DNA of the CDR3 is TGTGCCCGCAGGGAGCATCAAGGAGGAAACATTCAGTACTTC.

The chain joins TRBV10-1 to TRBJ2-7; 8 bases are shared with TRBD2. Germline V gene data show CDR1 as WNHNN and CDR2 as SYGVQD (reference sequence). CDR3 length: 15 amino acids. V shed 5 bases and J 6 bases; nucleotides not matched to a gene: 12. The CDR3 region has the DNA TGCGCCAGCAGTCCCCGGACCGGGAGGGTGATCGAGCAGTACTTC. It encodes CASSPRTGRVIEQYF.

The chain employs TRBV7-2 and TRBJ1-2, with TRBD1 as a possible D gene (5 bases). Germline loops: CDR1 SGHTA, CDR2 FQGNSA. The length of the CDR3 is 16 residues. V lost 2 bases to trimming and J lost 5 bases, with 18 bases between them. The CDR3 sequence is CASSLSAGYRGYGYTF. In DNA, the CDR3 is TGTGCCAGCAGCTTATCGGCAGGGTACCGGGGGTATGGCTACACCTTC.

V is TRBV11-2 and J is TRBJ1-6; tentative D call: TRBD1 (5 bases). Germline CDR1 SGHAT, CDR2 FQNNGV. Trimming stripped 5 bases from V and 6 bases from J, with 11 bases between. The CDR3 runs to 14 residues. This CDR3 is CASSQDTGNSPLHF. As DNA, the CDR3 is TGTGCCAGCAGCCAGGACACCGGTAATTCACCCCTCCACTTT.

The chain has TRBV5-4 and TRBJ1-2; D possibly corresponds to TRBD1 (5 bases). Per the germline V gene, CDR1 is SGHNT and CDR2 is YYREEE (reference sequence). Trimming shortened V by 0 bases and J by 0 bases, and 6 bases separated the two germline ends. The CDR3 consists of 14 residues. The DNA for the CDR3 is TGTGCCAGCAGCTTGGTAGGGGCTAACTATGGCTACACCTTC. Its translation is CASSLVGANYGYTF. The full variable domain, completed using reference TRBV5-4 and TRBJ1-2, is ETGVTQSPTHLIKTRGQQVTLRCSSQSGHNTVSWYQQALGQGPQFIFQYYREEENGRGNFPPRFSGLQFPNYSSELNVNALELDDSALYLCASSLVGANYGYTFGSGTRLTVV.